These T cell receptor beta chains were read from a single sample in a study of blood T cell repertoires in COVID-19. Here immunoSEQ multiplex PCR was the method, and the copy in TCRdb shows in-frame clones only, minus some. The sample includes fewer than 250,000 clones, roughly 90% of them seen just once. Material: PBMCs or T cells enriched from blood (not recorded which). These TCRs come from a woman aged 25-40 years with acute COVID-19. Both conserved end residues are part of each CDR3. The order of the fields is V gene, D gene, CDR3 length, J gene, CDR3 protein. The D gene is left open where the match is weak.

V gene: TRBV6-5; D gene: TRBD1; CDR3 length: 15; J gene: TRBJ1-1; CDR3 protein: CASNYRGGLNTEAFF
V gene: TRBV29-1; D gene: TRBD2; CDR3 length: 14; J gene: TRBJ2-2; CDR3 protein: CSGLAGGRTGELFF
V gene: TRBV11-2; D gene: -; CDR3 length: 12; J gene: TRBJ2-7; CDR3 protein: CASSSQAGEQYF
V gene: TRBV18; D gene: -; CDR3 length: 16; J gene: TRBJ1-3; CDR3 protein: CASSPRAELSGNTIYF
V gene: TRBV5-6; D gene: -; CDR3 length: 13; J gene: TRBJ2-7; CDR3 protein: CASSLYLEKTWYF
V gene: TRBV10-3; D gene: -; CDR3 length: 11; J gene: TRBJ1-2; CDR3 protein: CAISPGNGYTF
V gene: TRBV3-1/TRBV3-2; D gene: -; CDR3 length: 16; J gene: TRBJ1-5; CDR3 protein: CASSPFRDNSNQPQHF
V gene: TRBV24-1; D gene: TRBD1; CDR3 length: 16; J gene: TRBJ2-1; CDR3 protein: CATSGTGGFDYNEQFF
V gene: TRBV6-6; D gene: -; CDR3 length: 14; J gene: TRBJ2-1; CDR3 protein: CASSYSKHYNEQFF
V gene: TRBV18; D gene: TRBD1; CDR3 length: 13; J gene: TRBJ2-1; CDR3 protein: CASSPDRDNEQFF
V gene: TRBV7-2; D gene: -; CDR3 length: 13; J gene: TRBJ1-5; CDR3 protein: CASTSQGNQPQHF
V gene: TRBV13; D gene: -; CDR3 length: 16; J gene: TRBJ2-3; CDR3 protein: CASSWRGGRWTDTQYF
V gene: TRBV4-1; D gene: -; CDR3 length: 16; J gene: TRBJ2-1; CDR3 protein: CASRAVGGASYNEQFF
V gene: TRBV2; D gene: -; CDR3 length: 17; J gene: TRBJ1-6; CDR3 protein: CASSESGGGFDNSPLHF
V gene: TRBV7-8; D gene: -; CDR3 length: 12; J gene: TRBJ2-5; CDR3 protein: CASSWTEETQYF
V gene: TRBV9; D gene: TRBD2; CDR3 length: 18; J gene: TRBJ2-3; CDR3 protein: CASSSPLVAGENTDTQYF
V gene: TRBV4-1; D gene: -; CDR3 length: 13; J gene: TRBJ1-5; CDR3 protein: CASSHLSGGPQHF
V gene: TRBV9; D gene: -; CDR3 length: 13; J gene: TRBJ1-1; CDR3 protein: CASRRLLNTEAFF
V gene: TRBV5-1; D gene: TRBD2; CDR3 length: 14; J gene: TRBJ2-1; CDR3 protein: CASSRLAEYNEQFF
V gene: TRBV6-2/TRBV6-3; D gene: TRBD1; CDR3 length: 12; J gene: TRBJ1-2; CDR3 protein: CASSATGGGYTF
V gene: TRBV6-1; D gene: -; CDR3 length: 18; J gene: TRBJ2-6; CDR3 protein: CASSEATPGNSGANVLTF
V gene: TRBV2; D gene: TRBD1; CDR3 length: 15; J gene: TRBJ1-3; CDR3 protein: CASGRQGRSGNTIYF
V gene: TRBV7-8; D gene: -; CDR3 length: 13; J gene: TRBJ2-7; CDR3 protein: CASSFYPTYEQYF
V gene: TRBV21-1; D gene: -; CDR3 length: 18; J gene: TRBJ2-4; CDR3 protein: CASSKAGDSVLAKNIQYF
V gene: TRBV19; D gene: -; CDR3 length: 15; J gene: TRBJ1-4; CDR3 protein: CASTWEANTNEKLFF
V gene: TRBV6-1; D gene: TRBD2; CDR3 length: 13; J gene: TRBJ2-7; CDR3 protein: CASSKAGGGEQYF
V gene: TRBV7-8; D gene: TRBD1; CDR3 length: 16; J gene: TRBJ1-4; CDR3 protein: CASTSIGTGVNEKLFF
V gene: TRBV19; D gene: TRBD1; CDR3 length: 14; J gene: TRBJ1-6; CDR3 protein: CASSGDSYNSPLHF
V gene: TRBV7-8; D gene: -; CDR3 length: 15; J gene: TRBJ1-3; CDR3 protein: CASSFSSGRGNTIYF
V gene: TRBV12-3/TRBV12-4; D gene: TRBD1; CDR3 length: 13; J gene: TRBJ1-6; CDR3 protein: CASRPGQNSPLHF
V gene: TRBV5-5; D gene: -; CDR3 length: 15; J gene: TRBJ2-4; CDR3 protein: CASSLVAQGVHIQYF
V gene: TRBV7-7; D gene: -; CDR3 length: 15; J gene: TRBJ2-6; CDR3 protein: CASSSPGAGANVLTF
V gene: TRBV18; D gene: TRBD1; CDR3 length: 15; J gene: TRBJ1-5; CDR3 protein: CASSAGQAIHQPQHF
V gene: TRBV7-6; D gene: TRBD1; CDR3 length: 15; J gene: TRBJ1-2; CDR3 protein: CASSSMTGSHYGYTF
V gene: TRBV10-1; D gene: -; CDR3 length: 14; J gene: TRBJ2-2; CDR3 protein: CASSRGIDTGELFF
V gene: TRBV5-5; D gene: -; CDR3 length: 13; J gene: TRBJ2-5; CDR3 protein: CASSTTVWETQYF
V gene: TRBV18; D gene: -; CDR3 length: 13; J gene: TRBJ2-1; CDR3 protein: CASSQTGYNEQFF
V gene: TRBV29-1; D gene: -; CDR3 length: 12; J gene: TRBJ1-1; CDR3 protein: CSALDSQTEAFF
V gene: TRBV6-5; D gene: TRBD1; CDR3 length: 14; J gene: TRBJ1-1; CDR3 protein: CASSPQGEDTEAFF
V gene: TRBV19; D gene: TRBD1; CDR3 length: 14; J gene: TRBJ2-7; CDR3 protein: CASSPRTGKYEQYF
V gene: TRBV19; D gene: TRBD1; CDR3 length: 15; J gene: TRBJ1-2; CDR3 protein: CASSIGQGIHYGYTF
V gene: TRBV19; D gene: TRBD1; CDR3 length: 15; J gene: TRBJ1-2; CDR3 protein: CASRDRGKANYGYTF
V gene: TRBV6-5; D gene: TRBD2; CDR3 length: 15; J gene: TRBJ2-5; CDR3 protein: CASTDGLAPQETQYF